Here is one T cell receptor (beta chain) with its context. Any patient presenting with uncontrolled infection, other autoimmune disease, pregnancy or lactation was left out. Each diagnosis was grounded in clinical symptoms, serum thyroxine and TRAb, thyroid ultrasound, and orbital computed tomography. The entry originates in a study of T cells in Graves' hyperthyroidism and ophthalmopathy. There were TCR beta CDR3 regions amplified from RNA transcripts. HTBI primers drove first-round RT-PCR of the TCR CDR3. From the multiplex PCR reads, TCRdb called clonotypes with MiXCR, one entry per CDR3 protein. This sample yields fewer than 650,000 distinct CDR3 sequences, of which 40% to 50% are seen a single time; roughly 45% belongs to the top ten. Per the germline V gene, CDR1 is SQVTM and CDR2 is ANQGSEA. The V gene lost 4 bases and the J gene lost 1 base, with 11 bases spanning the gap. The CDR3 is 14 amino acids.

The chain couples TRBV29-1 to TRBJ1-3; D call uncertain. Material for sequencing was peripheral blood or thyroid tissue (not recorded which). The sequence derives from an adult woman with Graves' disease, either hyperthyroidism or ophthalmopathy (not recorded which). This CDR3 is CSVVGSTSGNTIYF. The DNA of the CDR3 is TGCAGCGTTGTAGGGAGCACATCTGGAAACACCATATATTTT. The full variable domain, with the rest looked up from reference TRBV29-1 and TRBJ1-3, is SAVISQKPSRDICQRGTSLTIQCQVDSQVTMMFWYRQQPGQSLTLIATANQGSEATYESGFVIDKFPISRPNLTFSTLTVSNMSPEDSSIYLCSVVGSTSGNTIYFGEGSWLTVV.